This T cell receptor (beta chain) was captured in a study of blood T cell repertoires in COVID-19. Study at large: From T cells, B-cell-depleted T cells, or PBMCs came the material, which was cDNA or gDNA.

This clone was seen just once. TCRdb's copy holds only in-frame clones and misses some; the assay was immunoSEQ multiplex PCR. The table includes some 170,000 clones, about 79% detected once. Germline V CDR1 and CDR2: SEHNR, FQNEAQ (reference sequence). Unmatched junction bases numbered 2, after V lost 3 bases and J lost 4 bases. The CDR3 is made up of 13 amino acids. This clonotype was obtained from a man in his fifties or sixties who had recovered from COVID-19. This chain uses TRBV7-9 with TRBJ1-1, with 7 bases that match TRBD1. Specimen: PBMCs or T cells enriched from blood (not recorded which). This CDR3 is CASSFEGATEAFF. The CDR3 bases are TGTGCCAGCAGCTTTGAGGGGGCCACTGAAGCTTTCTTT.